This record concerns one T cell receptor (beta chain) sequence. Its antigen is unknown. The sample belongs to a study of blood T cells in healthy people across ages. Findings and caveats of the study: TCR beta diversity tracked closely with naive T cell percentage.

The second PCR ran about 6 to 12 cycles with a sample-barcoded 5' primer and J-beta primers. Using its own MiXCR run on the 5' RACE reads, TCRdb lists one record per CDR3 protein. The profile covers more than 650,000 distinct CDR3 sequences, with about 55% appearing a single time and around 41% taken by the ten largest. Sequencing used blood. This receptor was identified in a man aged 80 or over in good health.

CDR3 sequence reads: CAISPGQLDNEKLFF. CDR3 sequence (DNA): TGTGCCATCAGCCCGGGACAGCTAGATAATGAAAAACTGTTTTTT. The chain links TRBV10-3 to TRBJ1-4; 7 positions agree with TRBD1. CDR3 size: 15 residues. V lost 6 bases, J lost 4 bases, and 8 bases stayed unmatched. Germline V lookup: CDR1 ENHRY, CDR2 SYGVKD.